Shown below are 9 T cell receptor beta chains from a single sample sequenced in a study of PD-L1 blockade in urothelial cancer. Stated time point: peripheral blood 6 weeks after treatment start. Profiling relied on immunoSEQ multiplex PCR, and the TCRdb table lists in-frame clones only, not all of them. Seen here are about 36,000 clones, about four fifths observed once, and the top ten hold 8% to 11%. This specimen was PBMCs, taken around atezolizumab (anti-PD-L1) treatment. The receptors stem from a man in his forties with urothelial cancer.

This clone was seen more than once but under ten times. J is TRBJ1-3 and V is TRBV9, with D unresolved. Between the trimmed V and J ends, which lost 0 bases and 4 bases, there was a span of 5 bases. CDR3 size: 13 residues. In germline, CDR1 is SGDLS, CDR2 YYNGEE. In DNA, the CDR3 is TGTGCCAGCAGCGTAGACAACGGAAACACCATATATTTT. Translating it yields CASSVDNGNTIYF.

V and J are TRBV5-4 and TRBJ2-2; D is ambiguous. Trimming took off 2 bases at V and 7 bases at J, with 6 bases between the two ends. Germline V lookup: CDR1 SGHNT, CDR2 YYREEE (reference sequence). This CDR3 spans 12 amino acids. CDR3 DNA: TGTGCCAGCAGCTTCCCGGGCGGGGAGCTGTTTTTT. This codes for CASSFPGGELFF.

The rearrangement uses TRBV5-4 and TRBJ1-4; D is perhaps TRBD1 (6 bases). The CDR3 contains 16 residues. Germline V gene lookup returns CDR1 SGHNT and CDR2 YYREEE (reference sequence). The germline V and J ends were trimmed by 3 bases and 7 bases, with 19 bases remaining between them. This CDR3 reads CASSSPMGGGGEKLFF. The CDR3 nucleotides read TGTGCCAGCAGCTCCCCCATGGGTGGGGGCGGTGAAAAACTGTTTTTT.

The rearrangement uses TRBV18 and TRBJ1-4; 8 bases are a match to TRBD1. CDR1 and CDR2 from the germline V gene are KGHSH and LQKENI. V lost 6 bases to trimming and J lost 8 bases; unmatched junction nucleotides: 29. The CDR3 extends over 21 amino acids. This CDR3 reads CASSPNGPDRVNVGGLEKLFF. As DNA, the CDR3 is TGTGCCAGCTCGCCAAACGGGCCGGACAGGGTAAATGTTGGAGGCTTAGAAAAACTGTTTTTT.

V usage is TRBV19 and J usage is TRBJ2-1; possible D gene TRBD1, 5 bases. Germline CDR1 is LNHDA and CDR2 is SQIVND (reference sequence). This CDR3 has 11 amino acids. V was shortened by 1 base and J by 10 bases, with 5 bases between the two germline ends. CDR3 DNA: TGTGCCAGTAGTATAGGGACAGAGCAGTTCTTC. It yields the protein CASSIGTEQFF. The variable domain in full, completed from reference TRBV19 and TRBJ2-1, reads DGGITQSPKYLFRKEGQNVTLSCEQNLNHDAMYWYRQDPGQGLRLIYYSQIVNDFQKGDIAEGYSVSREKKESFPLTVTSAQKNPTAFYLCASSIGTEQFFGPGTRLTVL.

This chain connects TRBV5-1 to TRBJ2-1; 7 bases agree with TRBD1. Per the germline V gene, CDR1 is SGHRS and CDR2 is YFSETQ. This CDR3 comprises 15 residues. V shed 4 bases, J shed 5 bases, and the junction held 9 bases outside the gene matches. DNA of the CDR3: TGCGCCAGCAGCAGCCTCGGGACAGCTAACAATGAGCAGTTCTTC. Amino acids: CASSSLGTANNEQFF.

The chain employs TRBV10-3 and TRBJ1-2; the match to TRBD1 covers 8 bases. Trimming at V came to 6 bases and at J to 8 bases, leaving 8 bases not matched to a gene. Germline CDR1 is ENHRY and CDR2 is SYGVKD. The CDR3 is made up of 13 amino acids. DNA for the CDR3: TGTGCCATCAGGTCCACAGGGGGAGAGGGCTACACCTTC. It yields the protein CAIRSTGGEGYTF.

This chain connects TRBV7-3 to TRBJ2-2; the match to TRBD2 covers 12 bases. CDR3 length: 13 residues. The germline V gene has CDR1 SGHTA and CDR2 FQGTGA. V shed 10 bases, J shed 5 bases, and the junction held 2 bases outside the gene matches. Written as DNA, the CDR3 is TGTGCCACAGGACTAGCGGGGACCGGGGAGCTGTTTTTT. Encoded protein: CATGLAGTGELFF.

The rearrangement links TRBV5-5 to TRBJ2-6; D is undetermined. This CDR3 has 14 residues. Trimming took 2 bases from V and 1 from J, leaving 4 bases between them. The germline V gene has CDR1 SGHKS and CDR2 YYEKEE (reference sequence). The CDR3 sequence is CASSFSSGANVLTF. The CDR3 DNA reads as TGTGCCAGCAGCTTTAGTTCTGGGGCCAACGTCCTGACTTTC. Full variable domain (remainder filled in from reference TRBV5-5 and TRBJ2-6): DAGVTQSPTHLIKTRGQQVTLRCSPISGHKSVSWYQQVLGQGPQFIFQYYEKEERGRGNFPDRFSARQFPNYSSELNVNALLLGDSALYLCASSFSSGANVLTFGAGSRLTVL.